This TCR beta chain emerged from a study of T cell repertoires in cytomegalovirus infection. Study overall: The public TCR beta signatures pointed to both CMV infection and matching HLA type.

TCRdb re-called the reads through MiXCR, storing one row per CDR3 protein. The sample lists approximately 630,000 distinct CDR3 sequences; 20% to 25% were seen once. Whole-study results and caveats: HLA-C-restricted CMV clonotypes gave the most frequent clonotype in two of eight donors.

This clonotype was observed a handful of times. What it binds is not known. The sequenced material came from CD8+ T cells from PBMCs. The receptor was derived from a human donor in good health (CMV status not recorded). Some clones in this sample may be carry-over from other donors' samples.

In nucleotides, the CDR3 is TGTGCCAGCAGTGACACAGAATTAGGGAACACTGAAGCTTTCTTT. It encodes CASSDTELGNTEAFF. The chain is built from TRBV2 and TRBJ1-1; D not certain. V was cut by 3 bases and J by 1 base, with 12 bases left in between. The CDR3 has 15 amino acids. The germline gives CDR1 SNHLY, CDR2 FYNNEI.